The source of this T cell receptor (beta chain) is a study of CD8+ T cells in alopecia areata. Overall study: A regimen of oral tofacitinib, 5 to 10 mg twice daily, was given to treated patients.

The ends were cut back, 1 base at V and 3 bases at J, with 4 bases in the middle. The germline gives CDR1 ENHRY, CDR2 SYGVKD. The CDR3 is made up of 13 amino acids. After isolation, RNA underwent reverse transcription to generate cDNA as the sequencing template. The table came from immunoSEQ multiplex PCR; TCRdb's copy has only in-frame clones and leaves some out. The data contain 150,000 or so clones, around 55% of them singletons. Only a few counts were recorded for this clone. The chain uses TRBV10-3 and TRBJ2-1; D is unclear. This receptor was identified in a human donor with alopecia areata. Sequencing used CD8+ T cells sorted from blood, obtained at week 0. CDR3 DNA: TGTGCCATCAGTGAGTTGGACTACAATGAGCAGTTCTTC. Encoded protein: CAISELDYNEQFF.